This T cell receptor beta chain is from a study of response to subunit inactivated influenza vaccine. Study-wide findings and caveats: Seasonal influenza vaccination, on each occasion, was suggested by the authors to recruit few new T cells.

Germline CDR1 is MNHEY and CDR2 is SVGEGT. The CDR3 is 14 amino acids. V dropped 6 bases and J dropped 2 bases, with 14 bases sitting between them. Turning to this clonotype: Antigen specificity is unknown.

Each CDR3 protein gets one entry after TCRdb re-called the RT-PCR reads with MiXCR. The top ten hold 5.5% to 7% of the sample, which has 650,000 to 850,000 distinct CDR3 sequences, about 15% seen once. V and J are TRBV6-2 or TRBV6-3 and TRBJ2-7; possibly TRBD1 or TRBD2 for D (6 bases each). Here the sequenced sample was PBMCs from blood, taken 14 to 15 days before vaccination. The TCR sequence derives from a man aged 45-65 years who received an inactivated influenza vaccine. This CDR3 reads CASSEWGAPYEQYF. In DNA form, the CDR3 reads TGTGCCAGCAGCGAATGGGGGGCACCCTACGAGCAGTACTTC.